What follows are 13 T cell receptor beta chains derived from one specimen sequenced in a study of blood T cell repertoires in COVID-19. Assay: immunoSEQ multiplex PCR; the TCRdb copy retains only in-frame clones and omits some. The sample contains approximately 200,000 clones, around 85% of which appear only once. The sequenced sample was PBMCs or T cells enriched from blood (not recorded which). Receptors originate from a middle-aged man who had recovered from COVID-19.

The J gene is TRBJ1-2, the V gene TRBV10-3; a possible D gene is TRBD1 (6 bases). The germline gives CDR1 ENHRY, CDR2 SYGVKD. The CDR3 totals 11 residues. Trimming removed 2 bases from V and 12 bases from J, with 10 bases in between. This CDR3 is CAISEGGANTF. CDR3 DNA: TGTGCCATCAGTGAGGGGGGCGCTAACACCTTC.

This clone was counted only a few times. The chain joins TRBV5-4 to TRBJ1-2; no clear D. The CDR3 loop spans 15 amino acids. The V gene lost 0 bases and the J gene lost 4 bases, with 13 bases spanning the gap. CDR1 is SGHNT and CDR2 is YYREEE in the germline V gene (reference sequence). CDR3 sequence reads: CASSLAEDPFYGYTF. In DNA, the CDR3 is TGTGCCAGCAGCTTGGCGGAGGACCCCTTCTATGGCTACACCTTC.

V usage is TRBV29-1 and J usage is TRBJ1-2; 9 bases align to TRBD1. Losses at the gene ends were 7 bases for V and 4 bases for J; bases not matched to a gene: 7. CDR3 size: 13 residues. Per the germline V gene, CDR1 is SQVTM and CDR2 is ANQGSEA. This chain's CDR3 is CSAGTGNGYGYTF. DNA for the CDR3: TGCAGCGCCGGGACAGGGAACGGCTATGGCTACACCTTC. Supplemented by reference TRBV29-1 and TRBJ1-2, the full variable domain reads SAVISQKPSRDICQRGTSLTIQCQVDSQVTMMFWYRQQPGQSLTLIATANQGSEATYESGFVIDKFPISRPNLTFSTLTVSNMSPEDSSIYLCSAGTGNGYGYTFGSGTRLTVV.

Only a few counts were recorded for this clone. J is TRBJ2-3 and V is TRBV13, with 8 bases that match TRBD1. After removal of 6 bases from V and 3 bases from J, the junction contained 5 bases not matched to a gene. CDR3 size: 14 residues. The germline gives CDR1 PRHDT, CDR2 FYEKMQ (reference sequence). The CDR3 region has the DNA TGTGCCAGCAGATTTACAGGGGGTACAGATACGCAGTATTTT. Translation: CASRFTGGTDTQYF.

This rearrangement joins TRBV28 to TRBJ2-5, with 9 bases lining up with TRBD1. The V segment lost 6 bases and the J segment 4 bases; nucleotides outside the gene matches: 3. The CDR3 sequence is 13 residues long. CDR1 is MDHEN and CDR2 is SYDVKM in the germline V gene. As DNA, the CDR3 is TGTGCCAGCAGGGGGACAGGGCCAGAGACCCAGTACTTC. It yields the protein CASRGTGPETQYF.

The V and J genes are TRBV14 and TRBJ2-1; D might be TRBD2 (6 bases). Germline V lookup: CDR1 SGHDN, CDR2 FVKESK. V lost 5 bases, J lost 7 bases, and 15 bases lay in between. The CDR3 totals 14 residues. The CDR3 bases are TGTGCCAGCAGCTATGGGACCGCGGGGAATGAGCAGTTCTTC. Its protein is CASSYGTAGNEQFF.

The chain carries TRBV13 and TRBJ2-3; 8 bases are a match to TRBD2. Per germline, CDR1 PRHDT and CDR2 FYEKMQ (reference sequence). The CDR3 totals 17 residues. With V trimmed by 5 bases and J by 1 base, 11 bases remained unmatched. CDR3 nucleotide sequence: TGTGCCAGCAGCCCCCTACAAGCGGGAGATCGCACAGATACGCAGTATTTT. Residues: CASSPLQAGDRTDTQYF.

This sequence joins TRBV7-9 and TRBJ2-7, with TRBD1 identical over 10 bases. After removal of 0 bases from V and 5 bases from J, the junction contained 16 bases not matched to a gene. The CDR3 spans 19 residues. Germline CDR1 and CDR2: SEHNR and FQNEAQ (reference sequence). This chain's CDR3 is CASSLARWGQGTSQDEQYF. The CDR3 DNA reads TGTGCCAGCAGCTTAGCGAGGTGGGGACAGGGGACCTCTCAGGACGAGCAGTACTTC.

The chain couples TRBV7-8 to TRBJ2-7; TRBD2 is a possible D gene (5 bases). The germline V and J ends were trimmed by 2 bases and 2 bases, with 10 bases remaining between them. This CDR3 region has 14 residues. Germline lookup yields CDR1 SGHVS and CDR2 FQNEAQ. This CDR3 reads CASSLSSGPYEQYF. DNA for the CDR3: TGTGCCAGCAGCTTAAGCAGCGGCCCCTACGAGCAGTACTTC.

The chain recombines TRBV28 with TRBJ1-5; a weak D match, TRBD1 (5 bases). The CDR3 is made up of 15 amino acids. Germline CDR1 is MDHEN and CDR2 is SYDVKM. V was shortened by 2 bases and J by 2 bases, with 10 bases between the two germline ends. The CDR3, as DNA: TGTGCCAGCAGTTTAGGGCAAGGGGGCAATCAGCCCCAGCATTTT. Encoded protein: CASSLGQGGNQPQHF. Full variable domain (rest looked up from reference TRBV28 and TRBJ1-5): DVKVTQSSRYLVKRTGEKVFLECVQDMDHENMFWYRQDPGLGLRLIYFSYDVKMKEKGDIPEGYSVSREKKERFSLILESASTNQTSMYLCASSLGQGGNQPQHFGDGTRLSIL.

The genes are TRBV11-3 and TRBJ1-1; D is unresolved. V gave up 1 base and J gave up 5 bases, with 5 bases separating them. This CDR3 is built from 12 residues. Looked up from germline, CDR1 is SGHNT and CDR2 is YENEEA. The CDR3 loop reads CASSLGETEAFF. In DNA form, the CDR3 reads TGTGCCAGCAGCTTAGGAGAGACTGAAGCTTTCTTT.

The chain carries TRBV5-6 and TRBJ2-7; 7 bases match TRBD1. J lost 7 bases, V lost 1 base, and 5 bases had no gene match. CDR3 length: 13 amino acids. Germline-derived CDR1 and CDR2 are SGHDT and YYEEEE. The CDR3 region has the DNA TGTGCCAGCAGCTTGTACGGGACAGAAGAGCAGTACTTC. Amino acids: CASSLYGTEEQYF.

The chain's CDR3 is CASSPLNTEAFF. DNA for the CDR3: TGTGCCAGCAGTCCCTTAAACACTGAAGCTTTCTTT. The V call is TRBV6-6, the J call TRBJ1-1, with no clear D. V was clipped by 5 bases and J by 2 bases, with 6 bases between them. The CDR3 is 12 residues long. Germline CDR1 and CDR2: MNHNY and SVGAGI (reference sequence).